These 25 T cell receptor beta chains share one sample of origin, sequenced in a study of control samples from healthy donors and cancer patients. Repertoires were generated with immunoSEQ multiplex PCR, while TCRdb's copy carries only in-frame clones and drops some. The sample has 130,000 or so clones, 70% to 90% seen once. Sequences were obtained from blood. These receptors were taken from a man aged 55 to 70 in good health.

The chain combines TRBV12-3 or TRBV12-4 with TRBJ2-7, with D hard to call. V was cut by 1 base and J by 6 bases, with 10 bases left in between. The CDR3 runs to 13 residues. CDR3 region: CASSLGVRGEQYF. CDR3 nucleotide sequence: TGTGCCAGCAGTTTAGGGGTCCGCGGCGAGCAGTACTTC.

The genes are TRBV9 and TRBJ2-7; perhaps TRBD1 as D (6 bases). The CDR3 spans 12 residues. CDR1 and CDR2 from the germline V gene are SGDLS and YYNGEE. V was cut by 0 bases and J by 7 bases, with 8 bases left in between. The CDR3 sequence is CASSVGGREQYF. CDR3 sequence (DNA): TGTGCCAGCAGCGTAGGGGGGCGTGAGCAGTACTTC. The entire variable domain, with the rest obtained from reference TRBV9 and TRBJ2-7, is as follows: DSGVTQTPKHLITATGQRVTLRCSPRSGDLSVYWYQQSLDQGLQFLIQYYNGEERAKGNILERFSAQQFPDLHSELNLSSLELGDSALYFCASSVGGREQYFGPGTRLTVT.

The J gene is TRBJ1-1, the V gene TRBV6-5; no definite D call. Germline V lookup: CDR1 MNHEY, CDR2 SVGAGI. V dropped 5 bases and J dropped 6 bases, with 13 bases sitting between them. The CDR3 covers 13 residues. CDR3 loop: CASSPGRRAEAFF. CDR3 sequence (DNA): TGTGCCAGCAGTCCGGGAAGGCGGGCTGAAGCTTTCTTT.

This chain uses TRBV4-1 with TRBJ1-2, with TRBD1 as a possible D gene (5 bases). The CDR3 has 16 amino acids. Trimming shortened V by 0 bases and J by 7 bases, and 18 bases separated the two germline ends. Germline values: CDR1 MGHRA, CDR2 YSYEKL. CDR3 DNA sequence: TGCGCCAGCAGCCAAGATCGAGGGGTAGATACGGGTGGCTACACCTTC. Its protein product is CASSQDRGVDTGGYTF.

This clone was seen just once. The genes are TRBV7-2 and TRBJ1-2; TRBD1 matches 7 bases. This CDR3 has 12 amino acids. Germline CDR1 and CDR2: SGHTA and FQGNSA. V gave up 4 bases and J gave up 8 bases; unmatched junction bases: 4. CDR3 region: CASSSDRVGYTF. The CDR3 coding sequence is TGTGCCAGCAGCTCTGACAGGGTCGGCTACACCTTC.

The rearrangement links TRBV19 to TRBJ2-5, with 7 bases lining up with TRBD1. Germline values: CDR1 LNHDA, CDR2 SQIVND (reference sequence). Unmatched junction bases numbered 11, after V lost 8 bases and J lost 5 bases. This CDR3 spans 14 amino acids. The CDR3 coding sequence is TGTGCCAGTTCCACAGGGGACCTAGGGGAGACCCAGTACTTC. Translation gives CASSTGDLGETQYF. The full variable domain, in which reference TRBV19 and TRBJ2-5 provide the parts outside the CDR3, is DGGITQSPKYLFRKEGQNVTLSCEQNLNHDAMYWYRQDPGQGLRLIYYSQIVNDFQKGDIAEGYSVSREKKESFPLTVTSAQKNPTAFYLCASSTGDLGETQYFGPGTRLLVL.

The rearrangement joins TRBV6-5 to TRBJ1-2; TRBD1 matches 8 bases. Germline-derived CDR1 and CDR2 are MNHEY and SVGAGI. V gave up 4 bases and J gave up 4 bases; unmatched junction bases: 5. The length of the CDR3 is 14 residues. CDR3 DNA sequence: TGTGCCAGCAGTTCAGCGGACAGGGTCTATGGCTACACCTTC. This codes for CASSSADRVYGYTF.

The genes are TRBV28 and TRBJ2-7, with a possible D match to TRBD1 (6 bases). Germline CDR1 reads MDHEN; CDR2 reads SYDVKM. The CDR3 is made up of 15 amino acids. The V and J ends lost 3 bases and 2 bases respectively, with 14 bases between them. The CDR3 DNA reads TGTGCCAGCAGTTTTGTATCCGGACAGACCTACGAGCAGTACTTC. Translating gives CASSFVSGQTYEQYF.

The chain joins TRBV5-1 to TRBJ2-7; D gene ambiguous. Germline lookup yields CDR1 SGHRS and CDR2 YFSETQ. V was pared by 0 bases and J by 3 bases, with 10 bases between. The CDR3 totals 14 residues. The CDR3 sequence: CASSLAPQSYEQYF. The CDR3 DNA is TGCGCCAGCAGCTTGGCCCCTCAGAGCTACGAGCAGTACTTC.

The rearrangement uses TRBV5-1 and TRBJ1-5; the match to TRBD1 covers 7 bases. CDR3 length equals 14 residues. Germline CDR1 SGHRS, CDR2 YFSETQ. V lost 4 bases and J lost 3; bases outside the gene matches: 4. The chain's CDR3 is CASSTGQPNQPQHF. CDR3 sequence (DNA): TGCGCCAGCAGCACGGGACAGCCCAATCAGCCCCAGCATTTT.

The chain joins TRBV6-6 to TRBJ1-3; D gene uncertain. This CDR3 is 13 amino acids long. The V gene's germline CDR1 is MNHNY and CDR2 SVGAGI (reference sequence). V gave up 4 bases and J gave up 4 bases, with 8 bases separating them. CDR3 region: CASSWERGNTIYF. The CDR3, as DNA: TGTGCCAGCAGTTGGGAAAGGGGAAACACCATATATTTT.

This clone has a single count. V gene TRBV7-3 combines with J gene TRBJ2-5, with unresolved D. Per germline, CDR1 SGHTA and CDR2 FQGTGA. The germline V and J ends were trimmed by 2 bases and 2 bases, with 12 bases remaining between them. The CDR3 covers 15 residues. The CDR3 sequence is CASSLGSTLQETQYF. CDR3 nucleotides: TGTGCCAGCAGCTTAGGAAGCACACTTCAAGAGACCCAGTACTTC.

This chain joins TRBV7-2 and TRBJ2-7, with a tentative D call TRBD1 (6 bases). Between the trimmed V and J ends, which lost 6 bases and 3 bases, there was a span of 12 bases. Per germline, CDR1 SGHTA and CDR2 FQGNSA. The CDR3 is made up of 13 amino acids. The CDR3 loop is CASSPTGNYEQYF. The CDR3 DNA reads as TGTGCCAGCAGTCCTACAGGGAACTACGAGCAGTACTTC.

V usage is TRBV3-1 (or the pseudogene TRBV3-2) and J usage is TRBJ1-6, with a tentative D call TRBD1 (5 bases). From germline, CDR1 is LGHDT and CDR2 YNNKEL (reference sequence). The CDR3 covers 17 residues. V was clipped by 4 bases and J by 6 bases, with 19 bases between them. The CDR3 region has the DNA TGTGCCAGCAGCCCCCGTCATAAGGGCAGGGCTAATTCACCCCTCCACTTT. Protein product: CASSPRHKGRANSPLHF.

The V and J genes are TRBV3-1 (or the pseudogene TRBV3-2) and TRBJ2-1; D may correspond to TRBD1 or TRBD2 (5 bases each). Germline CDR1 is LGHDT and CDR2 is YNNKEL (reference sequence). V was shortened by 3 bases and J by 4 bases, with 16 bases between the two germline ends. The CDR3 consists of 16 residues. CDR3 bases: TGTGCCAGCAGCCAGCCAGGTGGGGGACGGTACAATGAGCAGTTCTTC. Protein product: CASSQPGGGRYNEQFF.

This clone was picked up one time. The chain couples TRBV5-6 to TRBJ2-3; 14 bases map to TRBD2. The junction had 5 bases not matched to a gene; V was cut back by 3 bases and J by 2 bases. This CDR3 is 17 amino acids long. In germline, CDR1 is SGHDT, CDR2 YYEEEE. The CDR3 DNA reads as TGTGCCAGCAGCTGGACTAGCGGGGGGCTTCTCACAGATACGCAGTATTTT. It yields the protein CASSWTSGGLLTDTQYF.

This clone was seen a few times. The rearrangement links TRBV30 to TRBJ1-6; 9 nucleotides agree with TRBD1. J was trimmed by 0 bases and V by 3 bases; bases with no gene match: 9. The CDR3 extends over 18 amino acids. The germline gives CDR1 GTSNPN, CDR2 SVGIG (reference sequence). The DNA for the CDR3 is TGTGCCTGGAGCCCCCGGACAGGGGCCAGCTCCTATAATTCACCCCTCCACTTT. It specifies CAWSPRTGASSYNSPLHF.

The chain has TRBV5-8 and TRBJ2-1, with 9 bases matching TRBD2. This CDR3 is built from 15 residues. V lost 1 base, J lost 9 bases, and 8 bases stayed unmatched. The germline gives CDR1 SGHTS, CDR2 YDEGEE. The chain's CDR3 is CASSLLLAGSGEQFF. The CDR3 region has the DNA TGTGCCAGCAGCTTGCTTCTAGCGGGGTCGGGTGAGCAGTTCTTC. Variable domain in full (rest from reference TRBV5-8 and TRBJ2-1): EAGVTQSPTHLIKTRGQQATLRCSPISGHTSVYWYQQALGLGLQFLLWYDEGEERNRGNFPPRFSGRQFPNYSSELNVNALELEDSALYLCASSLLLAGSGEQFFGPGTRLTVL.

This sequence joins TRBV6-5 and TRBJ2-7, with D perhaps matching TRBD2 (5 bases). Trimming took 5 bases from V and 2 from J, leaving 16 bases between them. The CDR3 runs to 15 residues. The germline V gene has CDR1 MNHEY and CDR2 SVGAGI. The CDR3 DNA sequence: TGTGCCAGCAGTAGAGGGAGCGGTCTTCCCTACGAGCAGTACTTC. Translating gives CASSRGSGLPYEQYF.

The chain combines TRBV7-2 with TRBJ2-2; a weak D match, TRBD2 (7 bases). The CDR3 extends over 15 amino acids. Germline V gene sequence: CDR1 SGHTA, CDR2 FQGNSA. V shed 3 bases and J shed 6 bases, with 14 bases lying between them. The DNA of the CDR3 is TGTGCCAGCAGCTTTTTACTAGGGGGGGCCGGGGAGCTGTTTTTT. Its translation is CASSFLLGGAGELFF.

This chain links TRBV30 with TRBJ1-4; D may be TRBD1 (6 bases). The CDR3 sequence is 17 residues long. V was clipped by 4 bases and J by 3 bases, with 21 bases between them. CDR1 is GTSNPN and CDR2 is SVGIG in the germline V gene (reference sequence). The CDR3 DNA follows: TGTGCCTGGAAGTTTGGGGGCTCCTCCGGGGCTAATGAAAAACTGTTTTTT. This encodes CAWKFGGSSGANEKLFF.

V usage is TRBV20-1 and J usage is TRBJ1-4, with D uncertain. This CDR3 has 16 residues. Trimming stripped 3 bases from V and 4 bases from J, with 18 bases between. From germline, CDR1 is DFQATT and CDR2 SNEGSKA (reference sequence). CDR3 loop: CSASELVKGLNEKLFF. The CDR3 DNA sequence: TGCAGTGCTAGTGAGTTGGTAAAGGGTCTTAATGAAAAACTGTTTTTT.

This chain connects TRBV7-2 to TRBJ1-1; perhaps TRBD1 as D (6 bases). Germline V gives CDR1 SGHTA, CDR2 FQGNSA. Trimming pared 0 bases from V and 4 bases from J, leaving 15 bases between. The length of the CDR3 is 16 residues. CDR3 nucleotide sequence: TGTGCCAGCAGCTTAGCCCCAATTGGGGGCCCCACTGAAGCTTTCTTT. Translated: CASSLAPIGGPTEAFF.

The rearrangement joins TRBV7-2 to TRBJ1-1; D is uncertain. The CDR3 sequence is 16 residues long. Deletions cut 3 bases from V and 0 bases from J, with 14 bases between. The germline CDR1 and CDR2 sequences are SGHTA and FQGNSA. CDR3 nucleotide sequence: TGTGCCAGCAGCTTCGGTAACGTTCTAATGAACACTGAAGCTTTCTTT. Translated: CASSFGNVLMNTEAFF.

This clone has just one count. The chain uses TRBV6-6 and TRBJ1-2; tentative D call: TRBD1 (5 bases). V lost 7 bases and J 1 base, leaving 19 bases between the germline ends. Germline assignment: CDR1 MNHNY and CDR2 SVGAGI (reference sequence). The CDR3 sequence is 16 residues long. CDR3 nucleotides: TGTGCCAGCATAAGGTCTACAGGACCCCTTAACTATGGCTACACCTTC. It is translated as CASIRSTGPLNYGYTF.